Following are 19 T cell receptor beta chains from one sample sequenced in a study of cytomegalovirus exposure and HLA in healthy donors. Here immunoSEQ multiplex PCR was the method, and the copy in TCRdb shows in-frame clones only, minus some. The sample yields approximately 190,000 clones, roughly 80% seen once. Source material: PBMCs. Receptors originate from a man aged 18 to 30 in good health and CMV-seropositive.

Notes on this clone: Other DNA sequences of this sample code for an identical CDR3. The chain is built from TRBV7-2 and TRBJ2-1; 10 nucleotides align to TRBD2. This CDR3 contains 15 residues. The junction had 3 bases not matched to a gene; V was cut back by 1 base and J by 6 bases. Looked up from germline, CDR1 is SGHTA and CDR2 is FQGNSA. CDR3: CASSLGVAGGNEQFF. CDR3 bases: TGTGCCAGCAGCTTAGGGGTAGCGGGAGGCAATGAGCAGTTCTTC.

V usage is TRBV7-2 and J usage is TRBJ2-2; possible D gene TRBD2, 5 bases. This CDR3 spans 14 amino acids. The ends were cut back, 2 bases at V and 4 bases at J, with 8 bases in the middle. Germline values: CDR1 SGHTA, CDR2 FQGNSA. CDR3 region: CASSLQLGTGELFF. For the CDR3, the DNA is TGTGCCAGCAGCTTACAACTAGGCACCGGGGAGCTGTTTTTT.

This clone was counted a single time. The V call is TRBV27, the J call TRBJ1-6, with D maybe TRBD1 (5 bases). The CDR3 length is 18 residues. CDR1 is MNHEY, CDR2 SMNVEV, per germline (reference sequence). Trimming pared 3 bases from V and 6 bases from J, leaving 21 bases between. DNA for the CDR3: TGTGCCAGCAGTTTCCTTTGGGACTATAGGGAGGTTAATTCACCCCTCCACTTT. This sequence encodes CASSFLWDYREVNSPLHF.

The chain links TRBV30 to TRBJ1-2; D is possibly TRBD1 (5 bases). The CDR3 runs to 13 residues. Germline lookup yields CDR1 GTSNPN and CDR2 SVGIG (reference sequence). Trimming pared 3 bases from V and 2 bases from J, leaving 10 bases between. The CDR3 nucleotides read TGTGCCTGGAGGGGGGGACGGAACTATGGCTACACCTTC. It encodes CAWRGGRNYGYTF.

This chain links TRBV6-5 with TRBJ2-1; 12 bases fit TRBD1. Germline-derived CDR1 and CDR2 are MNHEY and SVGAGI. The CDR3 contains 15 residues. J was trimmed by 6 bases and V by 5 bases; bases with no gene match: 5. The CDR3 nucleotides are TGTGCCAGCAGTCGCCGGGACAGGGGGCGCAATGAGCAGTTCTTC. It specifies CASSRRDRGRNEQFF.

This clone was seen at least ten times. The J gene is TRBJ2-7, the V gene TRBV25-1; D is undetermined. With 10 bases removed from V and 7 bases from J, the gap between germline ends came to 17 bases. Looked up from germline, CDR1 is MGHDK and CDR2 is SYGVNS. This CDR3 is 12 amino acids long. The CDR3 DNA is TGTGCCACCGCGGCCCTCCCCCTTGAGCAGTACTTC. Its protein is CATAALPLEQYF.

V is TRBV27 and J is TRBJ1-4; D is unresolved. Germline CDR1 MNHEY, CDR2 SMNVEV (reference sequence). The CDR3 spans 13 residues. The ends were cut back, 6 bases at V and 8 bases at J, with 13 bases in the middle. CDR3 region: CASRPAGVEKLFF. CDR3 nucleotide sequence: TGTGCCAGCAGACCCGCCGGGGTAGAAAAACTGTTTTTT.

This chain joins TRBV9 and TRBJ2-7; D uncertain. Trimming removed 0 bases at V and 6 bases at J, with 10 bases between. Germline V gene lookup returns CDR1 SGDLS and CDR2 YYNGEE. The CDR3 sequence is 13 residues long. The CDR3 loop is CASSVGVLTEQYF. The DNA for the CDR3 is TGTGCCAGCAGCGTAGGCGTCCTCACCGAGCAGTACTTC.

This clone was counted a few times. V and J are TRBV13 and TRBJ2-7, with D possibly TRBD2 on 6 matching bases. Per germline, CDR1 PRHDT and CDR2 FYEKMQ (reference sequence). Trimming took 5 bases from V and 1 from J, leaving 15 bases between them. The CDR3 has 15 amino acids. CDR3 sequence reads: CASSPWNSGSYEQYF. CDR3 sequence (DNA): TGTGCCAGCAGCCCCTGGAATAGCGGATCCTACGAGCAGTACTTC.

V and J are TRBV4-3 and TRBJ2-1; 16 bases agree with TRBD2. Germline loops: CDR1 LGHNA, CDR2 YSLEER. Trimming at V came to 4 bases and at J to 8 bases, leaving 14 bases not matched to a gene. This CDR3 is 19 amino acids long. The CDR3 loop is CASSRFAPGLAGGPYEQFF. Written as DNA, the CDR3 is TGCGCCAGCAGCCGTTTCGCCCCGGGACTAGCGGGAGGGCCCTATGAGCAGTTCTTC.

This clone was seen a handful of times. The rearrangement links TRBV28 to TRBJ2-3, with D maybe TRBD2 (5 bases). The CDR3 covers 17 residues. Germline assignment: CDR1 MDHEN and CDR2 SYDVKM. V lost 3 bases and J 0 bases, leaving 16 bases between the germline ends. Written as DNA, the CDR3 is TGTGCCAGCAGTTTCGCCCCGACTATTACTAGCACAGATACGCAGTATTTT. It codes for CASSFAPTITSTDTQYF.

The chain employs TRBV2 and TRBJ2-7; a weak D match, TRBD2 (6 bases). The CDR3 has 12 amino acids. Germline CDR1 reads SNHLY; CDR2 reads FYNNEI. Deletions cut 7 bases from V and 6 bases from J, with 13 bases between. The CDR3 nucleotides read TGTGCCAGCATTATGGGGGAGGCCGAGCAGTACTTC. This encodes CASIMGEAEQYF.

CDR3 in amino acids: CASSPGLAGTGELFF. CDR3 coding DNA: TGCGCCAGCAGCCCGGGACTAGCGGGCACCGGGGAGCTGTTTTTT. The rearrangement joins TRBV4-1 to TRBJ2-2; 12 nucleotides line up with TRBD2. V was clipped by 4 bases and J by 4 bases; unmatched bases: 1. The CDR3 sequence is 15 residues long. Germline V CDR1 and CDR2: MGHRA, YSYEKL.

V usage is TRBV27 and J usage is TRBJ2-1, with TRBD2 matching over 7 bases. V was clipped by 4 bases and J by 5 bases; unmatched bases: 5. The germline CDR1 and CDR2 sequences are MNHEY and SMNVEV (reference sequence). The CDR3 is 14 amino acids. CDR3 sequence: CASSSAGKNNEQFF. DNA for the CDR3: TGTGCCAGCAGTTCAGCGGGAAAGAACAATGAGCAGTTCTTC.

The chain carries TRBV30 and TRBJ1-2; D is uncertain. This CDR3 is built from 10 residues. Trimming cost V 7 bases and J 3 bases, with 6 bases left between them. CDR1 is GTSNPN and CDR2 is SVGIG in the germline V gene (reference sequence). CDR3 loop: CAYRDYGYTF. The CDR3 nucleotides read TGTGCCTACCGGGACTATGGCTACACCTTC.

The chain combines TRBV9 with TRBJ2-3; 8 nucleotides align to TRBD1. Per germline, CDR1 SGDLS and CDR2 YYNGEE. Trimming removed 3 bases from V and 6 bases from J; junction bases left unmatched: 6. The CDR3 length is 14 residues. CDR3 loop: CASSAQGGMDTQYF. The CDR3 DNA is TGTGCCAGCAGCGCACAGGGGGGCATGGATACGCAGTATTTT.

This chain uses TRBV5-6 with TRBJ2-1, with a tentative D call TRBD2 (7 bases). Trimming removed 4 bases at V and 8 bases at J, with 13 bases between. This CDR3 is built from 13 residues. The V gene's germline CDR1 is SGHDT and CDR2 YYEEEE. The DNA of the CDR3 is TGTGCCAGCAGCCCCTTGGGGGGGCATGAGCAGTTCTTC. This codes for CASSPLGGHEQFF. The full variable domain, its missing parts supplied by reference TRBV5-6 and TRBJ2-1, is DAGVTQSPTHLIKTRGQQVTLRCSPKSGHDTVSWYQQALGQGPQFIFQYYEEEERQRGNFPDRFSGHQFPNYSSELNVNALLLGDSALYLCASSPLGGHEQFFGPGTRLTVL.

The chain uses TRBV4-3 and TRBJ2-7, with D maybe TRBD2 (5 bases). The CDR3 extends over 15 amino acids. Germline V gene lookup returns CDR1 LGHNA and CDR2 YSLEER. Trimming took 1 base from V and 0 from J, leaving 10 bases between them. The CDR3 loop is CASSQGRADSYEQYF. CDR3 nucleotides: TGCGCCAGCAGCCAAGGGAGAGCGGACTCCTACGAGCAGTACTTC.

The rearrangement uses TRBV4-3 and TRBJ2-1, with a tentative D call TRBD2 (6 bases). Trimming removed 2 bases from V and 8 bases from J, with 10 bases in between. The CDR3 totals 13 residues. Per the germline V gene, CDR1 is LGHNA and CDR2 is YSLEER. Written as DNA, the CDR3 is TGCGCCAGCAGCCAATTTTCGGGAGATGAGCAGTTCTTC. Translated: CASSQFSGDEQFF.